This T cell receptor (beta chain) is drawn from a study of blood T cell repertoires in COVID-19. In the study overall: T cells, B-cell-depleted T cells, or PBMCs provided the cDNA or gDNA that served as material.

Trimming took 5 bases from V and 6 from J; bases not matched to a gene: 9. The CDR3 is 14 residues long. Germline CDR1 reads LNHDA; CDR2 reads SQIVND (reference sequence). Assignments of participants to cohorts depended upon their own reported clinical history. Resolution of symptoms, clearance, or two negative PCRs was present in recovered Cohort 3 donors. Produced via immunoSEQ multiplex PCR; TCRdb's table is partial and in-frame only. The data show a few hundred thousand clones, roughly 85% seen once. The V call is TRBV19, the J call TRBJ1-2; TRBD1 aligns across 7 bases. The sequencing input was PBMCs or T cells enriched from blood (not recorded which). This clonotype was obtained from a middle-aged man who had recovered from COVID-19. In DNA form, the CDR3 reads TGTGCCAGTAGTCCCAGGGGGGAAAGGAATGGCTACACCTTC. Translated: CASSPRGERNGYTF.